The following is a T cell receptor (beta chain) sequence with its context. The antigen is not known. Separate sequencing covered autoproliferating (CFSE-dim) and non-proliferating (CFSE-high) T cells from stimulus-free culture. Replicate wells were pooled after approximately seven days of stimulus-free culture of 5x10^7 CFSE-labeled PBMCs. The entry originates in a study of memory B cells and T cells in multiple sclerosis. V was shortened by 3 bases and J by 7 bases, with 7 bases between the two germline ends. This CDR3 contains 12 residues. Germline-derived CDR1 and CDR2 are MGHRA and YSYEKL. Profiled with immunoSEQ multiplex PCR; TCRdb holds only in-frame clones, not every one. The data contain approximately 47,000 clones, roughly 82% of them singletons. Study conclusions and caveats: Compartments had unequal clone-set sizes, affecting shared clonotype counts.

The origin of this receptor is a human donor with multiple sclerosis. The J gene is TRBJ2-1, the V gene TRBV4-1; D is unclear. Sequenced sample: PBMCs from blood kept in culture. The CDR3 here is CASSHAWNEQFF. The CDR3 nucleotides read TGCGCCAGCAGCCATGCGTGGAATGAGCAGTTCTTC.